A single sample gave rise to the 25 T cell receptor beta chains below, sequenced in a study of shared clonotypes between healthy human individuals. Sequencing used immunoSEQ multiplex PCR; TCRdb keeps in-frame clones, though not all of them. Of about 2.3 million clones listed, about 92% are singletons. Sequences were obtained from naive CD4+ T cells from PBMCs. The sample's subset: CD45RA+ positively selected. Source of these receptors: a young man in good health. Some clones in this sample may be carry-over from other donors' samples.

Turning to this clone: The sample carries other DNA sequences with the same CDR3. The V and J genes are TRBV9 and TRBJ2-7, with 11 bases matching TRBD2. The V and J ends lost 1 base and 4 bases, in that order; junction bases with no gene match: 1. The CDR3 runs 14 residues. CDR1 is SGDLS, CDR2 YYNGEE, per germline. The CDR3 spells CASSVTSGSYEQYF. The CDR3 DNA reads TGTGCCAGCAGCGTAACTAGCGGGAGTTACGAGCAGTACTTC.

The chain joins TRBV6-1 to TRBJ1-2; tentative D call: TRBD1 (5 bases). Trimming took 1 base from V and 4 from J, leaving 16 bases between them. The CDR3 consists of 16 residues. Germline CDR1 is MNHNS and CDR2 is SASEGT. The CDR3 DNA is TGTGCCAGCAGTGAAGTTCCGCAGGCAGGGTTCTATGGCTACACCTTC. As protein: CASSEVPQAGFYGYTF.

The chain couples TRBV7-3 to TRBJ2-1, with TRBD1 matching over 10 bases. The V gene's germline CDR1 is SGHTA and CDR2 FQGTGA. This CDR3 comprises 20 residues. V trimming: 6 bases; J trimming: 6 bases; junction bases outside the gene matches: 23. CDR3 bases: TGTGCCAGCAGGAACCCACACCCCGGGACAGGGGATATTACTAGCAATGAGCAGTTCTTC. Its protein product is CASRNPHPGTGDITSNEQFF.

The gene calls are TRBV5-6 and TRBJ1-2; D call uncertain. The CDR3 totals 16 residues. In germline, CDR1 is SGHDT, CDR2 YYEEEE. V was cut by 4 bases and J by 7 bases, with 23 bases left in between. CDR3 protein: CASSRSWRTALGGYTF. The DNA of the CDR3 is TGTGCCAGCAGCCGATCGTGGAGAACCGCACTGGGTGGCTACACCTTC.

V gene TRBV28 combines with J gene TRBJ2-1; D may be TRBD1 or TRBD2 (7 bases each). The V and J ends lost 9 bases and 0 bases respectively, with 15 bases between them. This CDR3 has 15 amino acids. CDR1 and CDR2 (germline): MDHEN, SYDVKM. This CDR3 is CASQGGTSSYNEQFF. CDR3 DNA sequence: TGTGCCAGTCAGGGGGGGACGAGCTCCTACAATGAGCAGTTCTTC. Supplemented by reference TRBV28 and TRBJ2-1, the full variable domain reads DVKVTQSSRYLVKRTGEKVFLECVQDMDHENMFWYRQDPGLGLRLIYFSYDVKMKEKGDIPEGYSVSREKKERFSLILESASTNQTSMYLCASQGGTSSYNEQFFGPGTRLTVL.

This chain uses TRBV27 with TRBJ2-7; 8 nucleotides align to TRBD1. V was pared by 4 bases and J by 6 bases, with 11 bases of the junction left unmatched. This CDR3 has 15 residues. Germline values: CDR1 MNHEY, CDR2 SMNVEV (reference sequence). CDR3 nucleotides: TGTGCCAGCAGTTCCCCCGACAGGGGACGCGGCGAGCAGTACTTC. It specifies CASSSPDRGRGEQYF.

V gene TRBV14 combines with J gene TRBJ2-1; D may be TRBD1 (6 bases). Trimming took 4 bases from V and 4 from J, leaving 17 bases between them. Germline values: CDR1 SGHDN, CDR2 FVKESK. There are 16 residues in the CDR3. Written as DNA, the CDR3 is TGTGCCAGCAGCCGGGTGGGACAATCCTCGTACAATGAGCAGTTCTTC. This gives the protein CASSRVGQSSYNEQFF.

J is TRBJ2-4 and V is TRBV19; 8 nucleotides agree with TRBD2. The CDR3 runs to 16 residues. Germline CDR1 reads LNHDA; CDR2 reads SQIVND (reference sequence). Trimming cost V 1 base and J 1 base; bases outside gene matches: 3. For the CDR3, the DNA is TGTGCCAGTAGTATAGCTGGCGGGAGGGCCAAAAACATTCAGTACTTC. This gives the protein CASSIAGGRAKNIQYF.

The V gene is TRBV11-3, the J gene TRBJ2-2, with TRBD2 as a possible D gene (6 bases). From germline, CDR1 is SGHNT and CDR2 YENEEA. The germline V and J ends were trimmed by 2 bases and 6 bases, with 19 bases remaining between them. This CDR3 region has 17 residues. CDR3 residues: CASSLRDLSGSPGELFF. The CDR3 DNA reads as TGTGCCAGCAGCTTAAGGGACTTGTCGGGCTCGCCCGGGGAGCTGTTTTTT.

This clone was detected only a few times. Other DNA sequences in this specimen translate into the identical CDR3. The rearrangement links TRBV29-1 to TRBJ1-1, with D tentatively TRBD1 (5 bases). Trimming took off 6 bases at V and 3 bases at J, with 11 bases between the two ends. Germline values: CDR1 SQVTM, CDR2 ANQGSEA. This CDR3 is built from 12 residues. The CDR3 region is CSVAGLYTEAFF. CDR3 DNA sequence: TGCAGCGTCGCAGGGCTATACACTGAAGCTTTCTTT.

Comment on this clone: This sample includes further DNA sequences coding for the same CDR3. This rearrangement joins TRBV27 to TRBJ2-7, with TRBD2 identical over 8 bases. The CDR3 totals 14 residues. V was clipped by 2 bases and J by 2 bases; unmatched bases: 2. Germline-derived CDR1 and CDR2 are MNHEY and SMNVEV (reference sequence). CDR3 sequence reads: CASSLRRGAYEQYF. The CDR3 DNA reads TGTGCCAGCAGTTTAAGGCGGGGGGCCTACGAGCAGTACTTC.

The chain recombines TRBV15 with TRBJ2-1; D uncertain. Deletions cut 1 base from V and 8 bases from J, with 21 bases between. The CDR3 contains 17 residues. The germline V gene has CDR1 LNHNV and CDR2 YYDKDF (reference sequence). CDR3 DNA sequence: TGTGCCACCAGCAGAGTTGCACCCCCCGGTGTTGCGGATGAGCAGTTCTTC. This sequence encodes CATSRVAPPGVADEQFF. Full variable domain (rest looked up from reference TRBV15 and TRBJ2-1): DAMVIQNPRYQVTQFGKPVTLSCSQTLNHNVMYWYQQKSSQAPKLLFHYYDKDFNNEADTPDNFQSRRPNTSFCFLDIRSPGLGDTAMYLCATSRVAPPGVADEQFFGPGTRLTVL.

This clone showed up just a few times. This chain connects TRBV25-1 to TRBJ1-1, with D unclear. The CDR3 consists of 13 residues. Looked up from germline, CDR1 is MGHDK and CDR2 is SYGVNS. V was shortened by 3 bases and J by 4 bases, with 9 bases between the two germline ends. The CDR3 reads CASSEWASTEAFF. CDR3 coding DNA: TGTGCCAGCAGTGAGTGGGCAAGCACTGAAGCTTTCTTT. Together with reference TRBV25-1 and TRBJ1-1, the CDR3 gives the full variable domain: EADIYQTPRYLVIGTGKKITLECSQTMGHDKMYWYQQDPGMELHLIHYSYGVNSTEKGDLSSESTVSRIRTEHFPLTLESARPSHTSQYLCASSEWASTEAFFGQGTRLTVV.

The rearrangement links TRBV5-1 to TRBJ1-4; D is ambiguous. Germline assignment: CDR1 SGHRS and CDR2 YFSETQ. This CDR3 comprises 15 residues. V was cut by 4 bases and J by 8 bases, with 18 bases left in between. The CDR3 nucleotides read TGCGCCAGCAGCCCGGATCCAGGACGAGGGGAAAAACTGTTTTTT. It codes for CASSPDPGRGEKLFF.

As for this clone: The same CDR3 can be traced to other DNA sequences in this sample. The V and J genes are TRBV28 and TRBJ2-2; D not certain. Germline CDR1 reads MDHEN; CDR2 reads SYDVKM. V was trimmed by 2 bases and J by 4 bases, leaving 5 bases between them. The CDR3 has 13 residues. CDR3 residues: CASSLPITGELFF. The CDR3 DNA follows: TGTGCCAGCAGTTTACCGATCACCGGGGAGCTGTTTTTT.

Remarks on this clone: At one end, the junction sequence differs from germline, possibly due to a read error. The chain has TRBV4-3 and TRBJ2-4; D possibly corresponds to TRBD2 (6 bases). Germline loops: CDR1 LGHNA, CDR2 YSLEER. The CDR3 covers 11 residues. CDR3 sequence reads: CASSRGDRGGF. DNA for the CDR3: TGCGCCAGCAGCCGAGGGGATAGGGGAGGCTTC.

On this clone: Other DNA sequences in the same sample also yield this CDR3. This sequence joins TRBV18 and TRBJ2-7; no firm D call. V was trimmed by 6 bases and J by 0 bases, leaving 12 bases between them. Germline V lookup: CDR1 KGHSH, CDR2 LQKENI. The CDR3 is 14 amino acids. The CDR3 sequence: CASSGQRSSYEQYF. DNA of the CDR3: TGTGCCAGCTCTGGCCAGAGGAGCTCCTACGAGCAGTACTTC.

With regard to this clone: Other DNA sequences in the same sample also yield this CDR3. The genes are TRBV5-1 and TRBJ2-7, with 9 bases matching TRBD1. With 4 bases clipped from V and 1 base from J, the junction kept 3 bases outside the gene matches. The CDR3 is made up of 14 amino acids. The germline CDR1 and CDR2 sequences are SGHRS and YFSETQ. The CDR3 DNA reads TGCGCCAGCAGCAGCGGACAGGGGTCCTACGAGCAGTACTTC. This gives the protein CASSSGQGSYEQYF.

The chain couples TRBV7-6 to TRBJ1-3, with D possibly being TRBD1 (5 bases). The CDR3 has 16 residues. Germline V gives CDR1 SGHVS, CDR2 FNYEAQ. Trimming took 4 bases from V and 1 from J, leaving 14 bases between them. CDR3 sequence (DNA): TGTGCCAGCAGCTCGCCAGGGTCCCCATCTGGAAACACCATATATTTT. Translating gives CASSSPGSPSGNTIYF.

V and J are TRBV28 and TRBJ2-7; D unclear. Germline V CDR1 and CDR2: MDHEN, SYDVKM. V shed 6 bases and J shed 4 bases, with 13 bases lying between them. The CDR3 runs to 13 residues. The CDR3 nucleotides read TGTGCCAGCAGGTACGGTGAAGGGTACGAGCAGTACTTC. Protein sequence: CASRYGEGYEQYF.

The chain links TRBV15 to TRBJ2-1; D gene uncertain. The CDR3 runs 13 residues. Deletions cut 7 bases from V and 3 bases from J, with 10 bases between. Germline assignment: CDR1 LNHNV and CDR2 YYDKDF (reference sequence). CDR3 sequence: CATTDQFYNEQFF. The CDR3 nucleotides are TGTGCCACCACAGATCAATTCTACAATGAGCAGTTCTTC.

The V call is TRBV18, the J call TRBJ1-1; D remains ambiguous. The V gene lost 1 base and the J gene lost 5 bases, with 8 bases spanning the gap. Germline lookup yields CDR1 KGHSH and CDR2 LQKENI. CDR3 size: 13 residues. CDR3 sequence reads: CASSPLPRTEAFF. DNA of the CDR3: TGTGCCAGCTCACCACTCCCGAGAACTGAAGCTTTCTTT.

The chain links TRBV5-8 to TRBJ1-2, with TRBD1 matching over 7 bases. The CDR3 is 14 residues long. With V trimmed by 0 bases and J by 2 bases, 1 base remained unmatched. Germline V gene lookup returns CDR1 SGHTS and CDR2 YDEGEE. The CDR3: CASSLGDSNYGYTF. The CDR3 nucleotides read TGTGCCAGCAGCTTGGGGGACAGCAACTATGGCTACACCTTC.

The chain joins TRBV2 to TRBJ2-1; 12 positions match TRBD2. Per germline, CDR1 SNHLY and CDR2 FYNNEI. The CDR3 sequence is 16 residues long. The V segment lost 1 base and the J segment 3 bases; nucleotides outside the gene matches: 1. The CDR3 DNA is TGTGCCAGCAGTGAAGGGACTAGCGGGATCTACAATGAGCAGTTCTTC. The encoded protein is CASSEGTSGIYNEQFF.

The chain is built from TRBV18 and TRBJ2-3; D uncertain. The V gene's germline CDR1 is KGHSH and CDR2 LQKENI. Trimming removed 1 base from V and 5 bases from J, with 16 bases in between. The CDR3 is made up of 16 amino acids. The CDR3 DNA sequence: TGTGCCAGCTCACCACGATCCGGAACCTGGGAAGATACGCAGTATTTT. Amino acid sequence: CASSPRSGTWEDTQYF. Supplemented by reference TRBV18 and TRBJ2-3, the full variable domain reads NAGVMQNPRHLVRRRGQEARLRCSPMKGHSHVYWYRQLPEEGLKFMVYLQKENIIDESGMPKERFSAEFPKEGPSILRIQQVVRGDSAAYFCASSPRSGTWEDTQYFGPGTRLTVL.